This T cell receptor (beta chain) was retrieved from a study of CD8 T cells in Susac syndrome. Study conclusions and caveats: Individuals included in the TCR sequencing and HLA analysis were acknowledged by the study to be relatively few in number. The CD4+ T cell repertoires that were profiled in Susac syndrome showed no clonal expansion.

With random hexamers, 0.5 to 1 ug RNA was reverse transcribed. The authors amplified TCR beta CDR3 across 54 Vbeta and 13 Jbeta using immunoSEQ multiplex PCR. TCRdb reprocessed the immunoSEQ multiplex PCR reads with MiXCR, giving one entry per CDR3 protein. The table lists about 240,000 distinct CDR3 sequences, roughly 95% of them singletons. CD8+ and CD4+ blood T cells underwent TCR beta sequencing. To note about this clonotype: Its matching antigen is unknown.

Germline V gene sequence: CDR1 DFQATT, CDR2 SNEGSKA (reference sequence). This CDR3 has 14 amino acids. Between the trimmed V and J ends, which lost 8 bases and 3 bases, there was a span of 17 bases. The sequence derives from a human donor with Susac syndrome. The rearrangement joins TRBV20-1 to TRBJ2-1; maybe TRBD1 (6 bases). The sample consisted of CD4+ T cells from PBMCs. Here the CDR3 reads CSPRHDRLYNEQFF. In nucleotides, the CDR3 is TGCAGTCCGCGCCACGACAGGCTCTACAATGAGCAGTTCTTC.